This record looks at one T cell receptor beta chain sequence and its context. Antigen specificity is unknown. This sample was taken from a study of T cell responses to AZD1222 COVID-19 vaccine. Study-wide results and caveats: At 160-218 and 743-854, vaccine-associated CD4 TCRs were dominant, and they spanned spike. Nearly half of the spike-specific TCRs reportedly recognize variant regions that carry no mutations.

Profiling relied on immunoSEQ multiplex PCR, and the TCRdb table lists in-frame clones only, not all of them. The table has about 120,000 clones, around 90% seen once. Pooling covered second doses at about 4 or about 12 weeks. J gave up 9 bases and V 4 bases, and 14 bases lay outside the gene matches. The CDR3 spans 16 residues. Germline CDR1 reads MNHEY; CDR2 reads SVGEGT. This clonotype originated in an adult who received the AZD1222 COVID-19 vaccine. The sample consisted of peripheral blood, taken 28 days after the second AZD1222 dose. The rearrangement links TRBV6-2 or TRBV6-3 to TRBJ2-1; TRBD2 matches at 8 bases. CDR3 sequence: CASSLGSASGWGEQFF. CDR3 nucleotide sequence: TGTGCCAGCAGTTTGGGGAGTGCTAGCGGGTGGGGTGAGCAGTTCTTC.